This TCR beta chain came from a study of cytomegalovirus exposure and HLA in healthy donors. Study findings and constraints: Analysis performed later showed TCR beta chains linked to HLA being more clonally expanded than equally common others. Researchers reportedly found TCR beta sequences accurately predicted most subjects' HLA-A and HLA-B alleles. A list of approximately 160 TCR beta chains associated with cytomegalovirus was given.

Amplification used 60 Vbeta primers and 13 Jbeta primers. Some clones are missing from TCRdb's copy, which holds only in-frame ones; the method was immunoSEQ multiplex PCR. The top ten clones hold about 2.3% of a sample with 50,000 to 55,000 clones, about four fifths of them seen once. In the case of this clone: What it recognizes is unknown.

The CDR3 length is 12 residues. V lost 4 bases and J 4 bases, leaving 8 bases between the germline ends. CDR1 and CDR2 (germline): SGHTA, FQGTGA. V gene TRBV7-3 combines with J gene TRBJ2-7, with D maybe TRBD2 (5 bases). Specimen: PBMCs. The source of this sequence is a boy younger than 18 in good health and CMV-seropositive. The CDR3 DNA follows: TGTGCCAGCAGCTCGACGGGGTACGAGCAGTACTTC. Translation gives CASSSTGYEQYF.